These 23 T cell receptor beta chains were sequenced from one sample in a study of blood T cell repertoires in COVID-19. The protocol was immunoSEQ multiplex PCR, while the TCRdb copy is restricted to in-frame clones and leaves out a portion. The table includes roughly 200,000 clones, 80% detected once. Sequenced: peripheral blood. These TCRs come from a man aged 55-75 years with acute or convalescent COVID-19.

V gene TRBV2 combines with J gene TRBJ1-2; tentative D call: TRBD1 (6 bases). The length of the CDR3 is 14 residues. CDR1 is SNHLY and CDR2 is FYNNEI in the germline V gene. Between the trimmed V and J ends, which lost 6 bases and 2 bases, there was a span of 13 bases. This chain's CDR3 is CASSQDSINYGYTF. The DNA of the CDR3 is TGTGCCAGCAGCCAGGACAGCATCAACTATGGCTACACCTTC.

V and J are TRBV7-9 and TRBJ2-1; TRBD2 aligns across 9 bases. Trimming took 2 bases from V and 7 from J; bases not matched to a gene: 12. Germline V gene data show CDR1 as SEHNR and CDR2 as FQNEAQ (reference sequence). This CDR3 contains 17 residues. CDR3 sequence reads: CASSLPSSGVTRNEQFF. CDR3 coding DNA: TGTGCCAGCAGCTTACCGTCTAGCGGGGTGACGAGGAATGAGCAGTTCTTC.

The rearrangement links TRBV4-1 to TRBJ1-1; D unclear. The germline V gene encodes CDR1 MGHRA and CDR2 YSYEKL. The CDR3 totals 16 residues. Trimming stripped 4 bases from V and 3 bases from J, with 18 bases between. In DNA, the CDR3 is TGCGCCAGCAGCCTTGACCTCATACGGAGAGACACTGAAGCTTTCTTT. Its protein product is CASSLDLIRRDTEAFF.

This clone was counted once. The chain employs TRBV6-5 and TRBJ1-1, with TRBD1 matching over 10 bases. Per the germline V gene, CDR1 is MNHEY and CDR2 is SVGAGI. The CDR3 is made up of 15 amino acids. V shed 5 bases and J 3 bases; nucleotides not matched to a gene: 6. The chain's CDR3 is CASSTRDRGYTEAFF. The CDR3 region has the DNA TGTGCCAGCAGTACCCGGGACAGGGGTTACACTGAAGCTTTCTTT.

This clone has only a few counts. The CDR3 is CASKGFTGLGTEAFF. For the CDR3, the DNA is TGTGCCAGTAAGGGGTTTACAGGGCTGGGCACTGAAGCTTTCTTT. This sequence joins TRBV19 and TRBJ1-1; tentative D call: TRBD1 (6 bases). The CDR3 runs to 15 residues. Germline values: CDR1 LNHDA, CDR2 SQIVND (reference sequence). The V end was cut by 7 bases, the J end by 4 bases, with 19 bases between.

The CDR3 loop reads CASSEPGQGQFF. The CDR3 DNA follows: TGTGCCAGCAGCGAACCGGGACAGGGGCAGTTCTTC. The chain employs TRBV3-1 (or the pseudogene TRBV3-2) and TRBJ2-1, with 9 nucleotides matching TRBD1. Looked up from germline, CDR1 is LGHDT and CDR2 is YNNKEL (reference sequence). CDR3 size: 12 residues. Trimming removed 5 bases from V and 12 bases from J; junction bases left unmatched: 5.

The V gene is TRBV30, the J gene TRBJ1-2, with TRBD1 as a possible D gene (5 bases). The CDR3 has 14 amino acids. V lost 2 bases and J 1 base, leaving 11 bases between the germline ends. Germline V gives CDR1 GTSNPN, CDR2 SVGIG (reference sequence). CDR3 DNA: TGTGCCTGGAGTACGGGGGAAAGTAACTATGGCTACACCTTC. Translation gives CAWSTGESNYGYTF. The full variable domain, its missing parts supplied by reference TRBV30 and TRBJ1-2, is SQTIHQWPATLVQPVGSPLSLECTVEGTSNPNLYWYRQAAGRGLQLLFYSVGIGQISSEVPQNLSASRPQDRQFILSSKKLLLSDSGFYLCAWSTGESNYGYTFGSGTRLTVV.

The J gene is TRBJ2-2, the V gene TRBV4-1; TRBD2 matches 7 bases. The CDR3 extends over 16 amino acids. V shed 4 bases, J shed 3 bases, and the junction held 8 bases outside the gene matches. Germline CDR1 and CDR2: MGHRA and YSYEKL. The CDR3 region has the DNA TGCGCCAGCAGCCTACGTTCTAGCGGAGACACCGGGGAGCTGTTTTTT. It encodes CASSLRSSGDTGELFF.

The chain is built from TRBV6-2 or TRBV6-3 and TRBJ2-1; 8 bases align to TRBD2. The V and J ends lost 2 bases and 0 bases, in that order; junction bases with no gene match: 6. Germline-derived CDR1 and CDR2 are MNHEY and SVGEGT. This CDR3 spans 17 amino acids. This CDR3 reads CASSYPVAGISYNEQFF. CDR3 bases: TGTGCCAGCAGTTACCCAGTAGCGGGAATCTCCTACAATGAGCAGTTCTTC.

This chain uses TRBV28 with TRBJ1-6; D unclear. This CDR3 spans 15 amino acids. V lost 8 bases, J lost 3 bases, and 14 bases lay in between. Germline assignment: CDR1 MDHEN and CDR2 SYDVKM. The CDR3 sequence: CASCGSSNYNSPLHF. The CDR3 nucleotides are TGTGCCAGCTGTGGGAGCAGCAACTATAATTCACCCCTCCACTTT.

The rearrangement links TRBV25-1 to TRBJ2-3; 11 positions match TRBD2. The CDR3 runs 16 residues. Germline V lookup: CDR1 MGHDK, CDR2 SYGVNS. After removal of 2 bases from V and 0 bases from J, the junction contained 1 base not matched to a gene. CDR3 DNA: TGTGCCAGCAGTGAAGGACTAGCGGGCAGCACAGATACGCAGTATTTT. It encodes CASSEGLAGSTDTQYF.

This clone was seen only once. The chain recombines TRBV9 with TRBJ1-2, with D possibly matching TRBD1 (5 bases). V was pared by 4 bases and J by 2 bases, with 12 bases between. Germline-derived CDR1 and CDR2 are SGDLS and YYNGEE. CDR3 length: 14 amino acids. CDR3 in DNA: TGTGCCAGCAGCCGTGCAGGGCAAAACTATGGCTACACCTTC. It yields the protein CASSRAGQNYGYTF.

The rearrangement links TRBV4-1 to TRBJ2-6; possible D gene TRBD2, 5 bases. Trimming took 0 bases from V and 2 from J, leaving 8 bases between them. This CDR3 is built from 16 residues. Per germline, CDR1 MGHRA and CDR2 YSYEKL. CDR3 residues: CASSQDPGTGANVLTF. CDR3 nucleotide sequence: TGCGCCAGCAGCCAAGATCCGGGGACTGGGGCCAACGTCCTGACTTTC.

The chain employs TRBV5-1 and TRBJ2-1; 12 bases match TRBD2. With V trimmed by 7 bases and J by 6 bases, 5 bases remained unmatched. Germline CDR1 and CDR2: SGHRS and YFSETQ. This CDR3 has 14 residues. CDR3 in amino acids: CASLLAGGINEQFF. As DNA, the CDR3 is TGCGCCAGCCTACTAGCGGGAGGAATCAATGAGCAGTTCTTC.

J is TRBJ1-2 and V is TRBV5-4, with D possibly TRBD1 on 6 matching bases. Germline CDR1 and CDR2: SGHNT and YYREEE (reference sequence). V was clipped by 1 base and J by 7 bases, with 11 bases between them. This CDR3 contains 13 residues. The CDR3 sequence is CASSLYRVGGYTF. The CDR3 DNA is TGTGCCAGCAGCTTGTACAGGGTGGGTGGCTACACCTTC.

The CDR3, as DNA: TGTGCCAGCAGCTCGAGTTGGACTGAAGCTTTCTTT. It yields the protein CASSSSWTEAFF. The chain employs TRBV12-3 or TRBV12-4 and TRBJ1-1, with D hard to call. The ends were cut back, 6 bases at V and 5 bases at J, with 10 bases in the middle. The CDR3 length is 12 residues.

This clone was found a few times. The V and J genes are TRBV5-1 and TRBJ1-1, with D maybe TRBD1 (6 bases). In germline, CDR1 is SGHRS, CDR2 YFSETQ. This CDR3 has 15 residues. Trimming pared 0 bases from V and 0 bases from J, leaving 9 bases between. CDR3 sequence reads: CASSLVGGLNTEAFF. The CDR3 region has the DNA TGCGCCAGCAGCTTGGTGGGGGGGCTGAACACTGAAGCTTTCTTT. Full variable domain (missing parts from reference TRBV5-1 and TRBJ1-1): KAGVTQTPRYLIKTRGQQVTLSCSPISGHRSVSWYQQTPGQGLQFLFEYFSETQRNKGNFPGRFSGRQFSNSRSEMNVSTLELGDSALYLCASSLVGGLNTEAFFGQGTRLTVV.

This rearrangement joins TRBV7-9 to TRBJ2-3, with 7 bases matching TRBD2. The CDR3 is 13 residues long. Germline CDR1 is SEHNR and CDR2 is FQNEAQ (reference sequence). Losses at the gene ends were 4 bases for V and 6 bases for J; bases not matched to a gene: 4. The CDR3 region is CASSWTSADTQYF. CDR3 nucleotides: TGTGCCAGCAGCTGGACTAGTGCGGATACGCAGTATTTT. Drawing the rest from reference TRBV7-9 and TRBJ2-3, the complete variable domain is DTGVSQNPRHKITKRGQNVTFRCDPISEHNRLYWYRQTLGQGPEFLTYFQNEAQLEKSRLLSDRFSAERPKGSFSTLEIQRTEQGDSAMYLCASSWTSADTQYFGPGTRLTVL.

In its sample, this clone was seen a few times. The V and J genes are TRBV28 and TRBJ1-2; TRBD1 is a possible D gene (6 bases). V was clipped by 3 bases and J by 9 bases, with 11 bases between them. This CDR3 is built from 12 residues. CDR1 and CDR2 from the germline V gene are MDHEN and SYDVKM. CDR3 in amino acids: CASSFTRGRYTF. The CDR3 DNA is TGTGCCAGCAGTTTCACCAGGGGCCGCTACACCTTC.

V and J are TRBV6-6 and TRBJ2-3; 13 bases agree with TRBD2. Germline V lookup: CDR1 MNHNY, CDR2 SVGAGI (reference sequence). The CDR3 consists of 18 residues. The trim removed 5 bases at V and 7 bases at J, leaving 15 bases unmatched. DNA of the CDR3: TGTGCCAGCAGTCTCGCCCCAGGACTAGCGGGAGTACGGAATACGCAGTATTTT. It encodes CASSLAPGLAGVRNTQYF.

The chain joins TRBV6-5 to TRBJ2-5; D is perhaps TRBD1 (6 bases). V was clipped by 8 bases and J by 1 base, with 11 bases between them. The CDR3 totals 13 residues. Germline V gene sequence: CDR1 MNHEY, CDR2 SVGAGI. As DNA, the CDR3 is TGTGCCAGCTCCCCAGGGGTCCAAGAGACCCAGTACTTC. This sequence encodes CASSPGVQETQYF.

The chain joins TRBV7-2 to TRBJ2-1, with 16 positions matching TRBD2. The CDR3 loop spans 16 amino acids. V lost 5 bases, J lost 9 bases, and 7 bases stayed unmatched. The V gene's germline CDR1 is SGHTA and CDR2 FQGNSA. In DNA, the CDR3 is TGTGCCAGCAGCCTGGGACTAGCGGGGGGGCAGGCTGAGCAGTTCTTC. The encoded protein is CASSLGLAGGQAEQFF.

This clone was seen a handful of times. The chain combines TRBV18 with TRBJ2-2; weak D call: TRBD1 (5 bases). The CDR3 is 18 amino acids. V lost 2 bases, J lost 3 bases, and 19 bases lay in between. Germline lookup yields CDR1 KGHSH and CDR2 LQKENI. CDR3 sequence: CASSPIQGKIVDTGELFF. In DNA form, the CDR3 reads TGTGCCAGCTCACCAATTCAGGGAAAGATCGTGGACACCGGGGAGCTGTTTTTT.